The 24 T cell receptor beta chains presented below share a single source sample, sequenced in a study of CD8 T cells in Susac syndrome. Random hexamers were used to reverse transcribe the RNA input (0.5 to 1 ug). MiXCR, run by TCRdb on the immunoSEQ multiplex PCR reads, gives a single entry per CDR3 protein. This table holds tens of thousands of distinct CDR3 sequences, about 91% found once. Sequencing was performed on CD8+ T cells from PBMCs. These receptors originate from a human donor with multiple sclerosis.

The chain uses TRBV5-4 and TRBJ2-5, with a tentative D call TRBD1 (5 bases). Trimming took off 7 bases at V and 4 bases at J, with 23 bases between the two ends. The CDR3 sequence is 16 residues long. Germline lookup yields CDR1 SGHNT and CDR2 YYREEE (reference sequence). The CDR3: CASSFWGRSEGETQYF. CDR3 DNA sequence: TGTGCCAGCTCATTTTGGGGCCGTAGTGAAGGAGAGACCCAGTACTTC. The full variable domain, rest sourced from reference TRBV5-4 and TRBJ2-5, is ETGVTQSPTHLIKTRGQQVTLRCSSQSGHNTVSWYQQALGQGPQFIFQYYREEENGRGNFPPRFSGLQFPNYSSELNVNALELDDSALYLCASSFWGRSEGETQYFGPGTRLLVL.

The gene calls are TRBV12-3 or TRBV12-4 and TRBJ2-1, with D possibly TRBD1 on 5 matching bases. The V gene lost 5 bases and the J gene lost 0 bases, with 11 bases spanning the gap. CDR3 size: 15 residues. This CDR3 is CASSQGMSSYNEQFF. The DNA for the CDR3 is TGTGCCAGCAGTCAGGGCATGAGCTCCTACAATGAGCAGTTCTTC.

This clonotype has only one observation. The genes are TRBV5-1 and TRBJ1-5; TRBD1 matches at 10 bases. After removal of 0 bases from V and 4 bases from J, the junction contained 4 bases not matched to a gene. CDR3 length: 16 amino acids. Germline V gives CDR1 SGHRS, CDR2 YFSETQ. CDR3 protein: CASSLGGQGRNQPQHF. CDR3 coding DNA: TGCGCCAGCAGCTTGGGGGGACAGGGGAGAAATCAGCCCCAGCATTTT.

V and J are TRBV5-1 and TRBJ2-2; D is unresolved. CDR1 and CDR2 from the germline V gene are SGHRS and YFSETQ. This CDR3 has 11 amino acids. The V gene lost 5 bases and the J gene lost 3 bases, with 2 bases spanning the gap. CDR3 residues: CASRDTGELFF. The CDR3 DNA reads TGCGCCAGCAGAGACACCGGGGAGCTGTTTTTT.

This clonotype was seen once. CDR3 DNA sequence: TGTGCCAGTAGTCCCCCCTTAGCGGGCGTTTACAATGAGCAGTTCTTC. Translated, it gives CASSPPLAGVYNEQFF. V usage is TRBV19 and J usage is TRBJ2-1; the match to TRBD2 covers 7 bases. Germline V CDR1 and CDR2: LNHDA, SQIVND (reference sequence). The V and J ends lost 5 bases and 4 bases, in that order; junction bases with no gene match: 11. The CDR3 extends over 16 amino acids.

The chain is built from TRBV11-2 and TRBJ2-5; TRBD2 might be the D (6 bases). Germline V gene lookup returns CDR1 SGHAT and CDR2 FQNNGV. Between the trimmed V and J ends, which lost 5 bases and 4 bases, there was a span of 17 bases. This CDR3 has 15 amino acids. The CDR3 nucleotides are TGTGCCAGCAGCCCGCTAGCGTACCCCATAGAGACCCAGTACTTC. Translating it yields CASSPLAYPIETQYF.

This sequence joins TRBV5-4 and TRBJ2-1; 7 bases line up with TRBD2. V lost 4 bases and J lost 6; bases outside the gene matches: 7. The CDR3 is made up of 14 amino acids. Germline CDR1 is SGHNT and CDR2 is YYREEE (reference sequence). The CDR3: CASSDWTSFNEQFF. CDR3 DNA sequence: TGTGCCAGCAGCGACTGGACTAGTTTCAATGAGCAGTTCTTC.

The chain joins TRBV7-6 to TRBJ2-7; 8 bases map to TRBD1. The CDR3 contains 14 residues. V was pared by 2 bases and J by 4 bases, with 4 bases of the junction left unmatched. CDR1 SGHVS and CDR2 FNYEAQ come from the germline V gene. The CDR3 reads CASSLQGAGYEQYF. The CDR3, as DNA: TGTGCCAGCAGCTTACAGGGGGCTGGTTACGAGCAGTACTTC. Combining the CDR3 with reference TRBV7-6 and TRBJ2-7 gives the whole variable domain GAGVSQSPRYKVTKRGQDVALRCDPISGHVSLYWYRQALGQGPEFLTYFNYEAQQDKSGLPNDRFSAERPEGSISTLTIQRTEQRDSAMYRCASSLQGAGYEQYFGPGTRLTVT.

This sequence joins TRBV9 and TRBJ1-1; TRBD1 aligns across 10 bases. The length of the CDR3 is 16 residues. Germline CDR1 is SGDLS and CDR2 is YYNGEE. The ends lost 3 bases at V and 0 bases at J; junction bases unmatched: 5. CDR3: CASSAGTGAVNTEAFF. DNA for the CDR3: TGTGCCAGCAGCGCAGGGACAGGGGCAGTGAACACTGAAGCTTTCTTT.

V usage is TRBV12-3 or TRBV12-4 and J usage is TRBJ2-3; 10 bases match TRBD2. V lost 3 bases and J lost 3; bases outside the gene matches: 9. The CDR3 sequence is 17 residues long. This CDR3 reads CASSFPQLAGFTDTQYF. DNA of the CDR3: TGTGCCAGCAGTTTCCCACAACTAGCGGGGTTTACAGATACGCAGTATTTT.

This clonotype was seen only once. The chain uses TRBV24-1 and TRBJ2-1; 14 bases map to TRBD2. CDR3 length equals 18 residues. CDR1 is KGHDR and CDR2 is SFDVKD in the germline V gene. V gave up 7 bases and J gave up 6 bases; unmatched junction bases: 13. CDR3 region: CATSPGTSGSFMVNEQFF. The CDR3 DNA is TGTGCCACCAGCCCCGGGACTAGCGGGAGTTTCATGGTCAATGAGCAGTTCTTC.

In the case of this clonotype: The missing conserved phenylalanine or tryptophan at the end of this CDR3 makes a read error likely. CDR3 nucleotides: TGTGCCACCAGCAGAGAGCGGGGTCGCACAGATACGCAGTATCTT. Its protein is CATSRERGRTDTQYL. V is TRBV15 and J is TRBJ2-3; possibly TRBD2 for D (6 bases). Trimming removed 0 bases from V and 1 base from J, with 8 bases in between. The length of the CDR3 is 15 residues. Germline CDR1 is LNHNV and CDR2 is YYDKDF (reference sequence).

The chain couples TRBV12-3 or TRBV12-4 to TRBJ2-3; 9 positions agree with TRBD2. CDR3 length: 16 amino acids. V was pared by 6 bases and J by 4 bases, with 11 bases of the junction left unmatched. The chain's CDR3 is CASSRSERGVSDTQYF. CDR3 DNA sequence: TGTGCCAGCAGCCGTTCGGAGCGGGGGGTTTCAGATACGCAGTATTTT.

The genes are TRBV5-1 and TRBJ2-1; no reliable D call. Trimming shortened V by 0 bases and J by 7 bases, and 14 bases separated the two germline ends. The CDR3 consists of 15 residues. Germline CDR1 is SGHRS and CDR2 is YFSETQ. The CDR3 loop reads CASSLGKTLGNEQFF. CDR3 sequence (DNA): TGCGCCAGCAGCTTGGGGAAAACTCTGGGGAATGAGCAGTTCTTC. Combining the CDR3 with reference TRBV5-1 and TRBJ2-1 gives the whole variable domain KAGVTQTPRYLIKTRGQQVTLSCSPISGHRSVSWYQQTPGQGLQFLFEYFSETQRNKGNFPGRFSGRQFSNSRSEMNVSTLELGDSALYLCASSLGKTLGNEQFFGPGTRLTVL.

V gene TRBV6-2 or TRBV6-3 combines with J gene TRBJ1-2; 10 nucleotides line up with TRBD1. From germline, CDR1 is MNHEY and CDR2 SVGEGT. V shed 6 bases, J shed 7 bases, and the junction held 8 bases outside the gene matches. This CDR3 has 14 amino acids. The DNA for the CDR3 is TGTGCCAGCAGCCCCGGGACAGGGGCGTTTGGCTACACCTTC. This codes for CASSPGTGAFGYTF.

The CDR3 DNA reads TGTGCCAGCAGTTACTCGACCATGCTAGCGGGAGGGTTAGACAATGAGCAGTTCTTC. Translating it yields CASSYSTMLAGGLDNEQFF. V and J are TRBV6-2 or TRBV6-3 and TRBJ2-1, with 12 bases aligning to TRBD2. Germline V gene lookup returns CDR1 MNHEY and CDR2 SVGEGT. J gave up 5 bases and V 0 bases, and 11 bases lay outside the gene matches. The CDR3 loop spans 19 amino acids.

This rearrangement joins TRBV20-1 to TRBJ2-7, with 7 bases matching TRBD1. This CDR3 is 13 amino acids long. The trim removed 2 bases at V and 2 bases at J, leaving 3 bases unmatched. CDR1 and CDR2 from the germline V gene are DFQATT and SNEGSKA (reference sequence). The CDR3 loop reads CSARSGQTYEQYF. In DNA form, the CDR3 reads TGCAGTGCTAGATCGGGACAGACCTACGAGCAGTACTTC.

The chain links TRBV28 to TRBJ2-7; D possibly corresponds to TRBD2 (6 bases). Germline V gene data show CDR1 as MDHEN and CDR2 as SYDVKM. The CDR3 is made up of 17 amino acids. V lost 4 bases and J 5 bases, leaving 24 bases between the germline ends. The CDR3 DNA is TGTGCCAGCAGTTCCCATCATCAGGCTAGCGAAAGGAACGAGCAGTACTTC. Its translation: CASSSHHQASERNEQYF. The whole variable domain, filled in from reference TRBV28 and TRBJ2-7, reads DVKVTQSSRYLVKRTGEKVFLECVQDMDHENMFWYRQDPGLGLRLIYFSYDVKMKEKGDIPEGYSVSREKKERFSLILESASTNQTSMYLCASSSHHQASERNEQYFGPGTRLTVT.

The chain carries TRBV5-6 and TRBJ1-5; D is unclear. The V gene's germline CDR1 is SGHDT and CDR2 YYEEEE. The CDR3 consists of 16 residues. Trimming removed 1 base at V and 9 bases at J, with 20 bases between. This CDR3 reads CASSLSAWTHRGPQHF. The CDR3, as DNA: TGTGCCAGCAGCTTGTCAGCTTGGACGCACCGAGGGCCCCAGCATTTT.

The chain recombines TRBV4-2 with TRBJ1-3; no clear D. CDR1 and CDR2 from the germline V gene are LGHNA and YNFKEQ. The CDR3 contains 10 residues. Trimming took off 5 bases at V and 14 bases at J, with 10 bases between the two ends. The CDR3 coding sequence is TGTGCCAGCAGCGGGTCCCTCGTATATTTT. This encodes CASSGSLVYF.

This clonotype was detected only once. This rearrangement joins TRBV18 to TRBJ2-3, with 8 bases that match TRBD2. Trimming took 3 bases from V and 1 from J; bases not matched to a gene: 3. CDR1 is KGHSH and CDR2 is LQKENI in the germline V gene. There are 15 residues in the CDR3. In DNA, the CDR3 is TGTGCCAGCTCACCGAGCGGGAGCGGCACAGATACGCAGTATTTT. As protein: CASSPSGSGTDTQYF.

The chain carries TRBV12-3 or TRBV12-4 and TRBJ2-1, with a possible D match to TRBD2 (6 bases). V was cut by 5 bases and J by 4 bases, with 15 bases left in between. CDR3 length: 15 amino acids. Here the CDR3 reads CASSDPGGGYNEQFF. The CDR3 nucleotides read TGTGCCAGCAGTGATCCTGGGGGAGGATACAATGAGCAGTTCTTC.

V gene TRBV12-3 or TRBV12-4 combines with J gene TRBJ2-2; tentative D call: TRBD1 (5 bases). This CDR3 region has 16 residues. The V end was cut by 5 bases, the J end by 6 bases, with 19 bases between. The DNA for the CDR3 is TGTGCCAGCAGTACCCAAGGGGTCCGGTTTGCCGGGGAGCTGTTTTTT. It is translated as CASSTQGVRFAGELFF.

The V call is TRBV28, the J call TRBJ2-7, with 9 bases identical to TRBD1. V dropped 6 bases and J dropped 0; count of bases not matched to a gene: 6. The CDR3 totals 15 residues. From germline, CDR1 is MDHEN and CDR2 SYDVKM. The CDR3 protein is CASSLRGQGSYEQYF. The DNA of the CDR3 is TGTGCCAGCAGCCTAAGGGGACAGGGCTCCTACGAGCAGTACTTC.